This passage covers 8 T cell receptor beta chains from one sample sequenced in a study of post-analysis software for immune sequencing data. Antigens for these TCRs are unknown. Unique molecular identifiers were present in the TCR beta cDNA libraries. TCRdb reanalysed the PCR reads using MiXCR and keeps one entry per CDR3 protein. Here the sample spans approximately 440,000 distinct CDR3 sequences, around 40% being singletons. General study results and limits: Relative to controls, patients had 4 or 5 TRBV segments at higher frequency, with TRBV5-6, TRBV5-1 and TRBV20-1 among these.

Sequencing was performed on blood. These receptors all come from a girl between 10 and 17 years old with multiple sclerosis.

The rearrangement uses TRBV27 and TRBJ1-5; D is ambiguous. The V end was cut by 9 bases, the J end by 4 bases, with 19 bases between. The CDR3 covers 15 residues. Germline CDR1 reads MNHEY; CDR2 reads SMNVEV (reference sequence). The CDR3 DNA is TGTGCCAGTTCACGGACGGGGAAGCTAAATCAGCCCCAGCATTTT. Its protein is CASSRTGKLNQPQHF.

This clonotype has a handful of counts. The rearrangement uses TRBV5-5 and TRBJ2-3; the match to TRBD2 covers 13 bases. Unmatched junction bases numbered 12, after V lost 7 bases and J lost 4 bases. Germline-derived CDR1 and CDR2 are SGHKS and YYEKEE (reference sequence). The CDR3 runs to 17 residues. Here the CDR3 reads CASEGGLAGVLADTQYF. CDR3 DNA sequence: TGTGCCAGCGAAGGAGGACTAGCGGGAGTTCTCGCAGATACGCAGTATTTT.

The chain has TRBV7-2 and TRBJ2-1; TRBD2 is a possible D gene (5 bases). Germline values: CDR1 SGHTA, CDR2 FQGNSA. The length of the CDR3 is 16 residues. Trimming pared 1 base from V and 0 bases from J, leaving 10 bases between. Written as DNA, the CDR3 is TGTGCCAGCAGCTTAGGCGGACTGGTCTCCTACAATGAGCAGTTCTTC. This encodes CASSLGGLVSYNEQFF. The whole variable domain, remainder taken from reference TRBV7-2 and TRBJ2-1, is GAGVSQSPSNKVTEKGKDVELRCDPISGHTALYWYRQSLGQGLEFLIYFQGNSAPDKSGLPSDRFSAERTGGSVSTLTIQRTQQEDSAVYLCASSLGGLVSYNEQFFGPGTRLTVL.

This clonotype was detected a few times. The chain has TRBV5-1 and TRBJ2-5; 7 bases map to TRBD2. Germline V gene lookup returns CDR1 SGHRS and CDR2 YFSETQ. The J segment lost 5 bases and the V segment lost 3 bases, leaving 7 bases of the junction unmatched. The CDR3 contains 14 residues. The CDR3 DNA sequence: TGCGCCAGCAGCTATTGGAGCGGGGATGAGACCCAGTACTTC. It yields the protein CASSYWSGDETQYF.

This clonotype came up a few times. V and J are TRBV6-2 or TRBV6-3 and TRBJ2-1; TRBD2 matches 9 bases. CDR3 length: 16 amino acids. In germline, CDR1 is MNHEY, CDR2 SVGEGT. V lost 8 bases to trimming and J lost 7 bases; unmatched junction nucleotides: 15. The CDR3 loop reads CASPPPGLASSNEQFF. The CDR3 region has the DNA TGTGCCAGCCCCCCACCGGGACTAGCCTCTTCAAATGAGCAGTTCTTC.

The chain carries TRBV4-1 and TRBJ1-5; D is ambiguous. This CDR3 has 15 residues. The germline V and J ends were trimmed by 1 base and 4 bases, with 11 bases remaining between them. Germline V gene sequence: CDR1 MGHRA, CDR2 YSYEKL. The CDR3 DNA follows: TGCGCCAGCAGCCAAGTTCCGGGATTTAATCAGCCCCAGCATTTT. Its protein is CASSQVPGFNQPQHF.

The chain employs TRBV20-1 and TRBJ2-1; TRBD2 matches at 8 bases. This CDR3 spans 12 amino acids. Germline V gene lookup returns CDR1 DFQATT and CDR2 SNEGSKA (reference sequence). The junction had 1 base not matched to a gene; V was cut back by 1 base and J by 8 bases. Here the CDR3 DNA reads TGCAGTGCTAGAGGGACTAGCCATGAGCAGTTCTTC. It specifies CSARGTSHEQFF.

The rearrangement joins TRBV29-1 to TRBJ2-1, with D uncertain. Trimming stripped 5 bases from V and 6 bases from J, with 5 bases between. Germline-derived CDR1 and CDR2 are SQVTM and ANQGSEA. This CDR3 has 10 residues. CDR3 DNA: TGCAGCGTTCGCGGCAATGAGCAGTTCTTC. This gives the protein CSVRGNEQFF.